Ten or more counts support the clone carrying this T cell receptor beta chain. What it binds is not known. The sample is drawn from a study of T cells after yellow fever vaccination. Study-level background: Low-cell-number fractions underwent preparation using SMART-Seq v4 Ultra Low Input. The study's findings and limits: Most primary-vaccination clones reappeared after the booster (approximately 95% CD4, about 88% CD8).

The 5'RACE template-switching step produced TCR cDNA and added a universal primer site and UMIs. TCRdb used MiXCR to reprocess the 5' RACE reads, holding one entry per CDR3 protein. Counted here are some 350,000 distinct CDR3 sequences, 3% to 4.5% occurring once; the ten biggest clones make up about 24%. Here the sequenced sample was PBMCs, taken 5 days after the yellow fever booster vaccination. The clonotype was recovered from a young man who received the YFV17D yellow fever vaccine.

The DNA of the CDR3 is TGTGCCAGCAGTCCTCGACAGGGGCCAGGAAACATTCAGTACTTC. The encoded protein is CASSPRQGPGNIQYF. The J gene is TRBJ2-4, the V gene TRBV14; the match to TRBD1 covers 8 bases. With V trimmed by 6 bases and J by 6 bases, 10 bases remained unmatched. Per germline, CDR1 SGHDN and CDR2 FVKESK. The CDR3 contains 15 residues.